Sequencing of this T cell receptor beta chain was carried out in a study of cytomegalovirus exposure and HLA in healthy donors. Study observations and caveats: Later analysis showed most CMV-associated TCR beta chains appearing HLA-restricted.

A multiplex PCR was run with 60 Vbeta primers and 13 Jbeta primers. Profiled with immunoSEQ multiplex PCR; TCRdb holds only in-frame clones, not every one. Its table records tens of thousands of clones. The V gene lost 5 bases and the J gene lost 2 bases, with 10 bases spanning the gap. Germline V gene lookup returns CDR1 MNHNS and CDR2 SASEGT. This CDR3 has 13 amino acids. With respect to this clone: The antigen remains undetermined.

This clonotype was obtained from a female donor in good health and CMV-seronegative. The genes are TRBV6-1 and TRBJ2-7; TRBD1 might be the D (5 bases). The sequenced sample consisted of PBMCs. The CDR3 protein is CASSFQGTYEQYF. In nucleotides, the CDR3 is TGTGCCAGCAGTTTTCAGGGAACCTACGAGCAGTACTTC.